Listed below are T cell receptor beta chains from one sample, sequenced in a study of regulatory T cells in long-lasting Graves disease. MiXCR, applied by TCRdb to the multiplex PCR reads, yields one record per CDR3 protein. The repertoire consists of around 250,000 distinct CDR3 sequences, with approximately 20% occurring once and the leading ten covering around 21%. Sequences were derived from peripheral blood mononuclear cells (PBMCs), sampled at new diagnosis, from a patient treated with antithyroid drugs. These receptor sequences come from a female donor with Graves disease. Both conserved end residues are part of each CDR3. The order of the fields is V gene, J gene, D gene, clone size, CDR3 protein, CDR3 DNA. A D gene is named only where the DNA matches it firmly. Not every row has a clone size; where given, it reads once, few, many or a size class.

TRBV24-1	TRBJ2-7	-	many	CATSDSANRAYEQYF	TGTGCCACCAGTGATTCTGCTAACAGGGCCTACGAGCAGTACTTC
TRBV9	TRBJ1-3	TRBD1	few	CASRGQGGNTIYF	TGTGCCAGCAGAGGACAGGGGGGAAACACCATATATTTT
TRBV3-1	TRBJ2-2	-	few	CASAEWDGGELFF	TGTGCCAGCGCTGAGTGGGACGGCGGGGAGCTGTTTTTT
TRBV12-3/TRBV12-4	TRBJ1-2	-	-	CASRPISGAGGYTF	TGTGCCAGCAGACCTATCAGCGGCGCTGGGGGCTACACCTTC
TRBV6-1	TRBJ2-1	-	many	CASSERPNSYNEQFF	TGTGCCAGCAGTGAACGGCCGAACTCGTACAATGAGCAGTTCTTC
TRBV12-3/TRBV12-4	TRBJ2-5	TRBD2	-	CASSTTSGVETQYF	TGTGCCAGCAGTACCACTAGCGGGGTAGAGACCCAGTACTTC
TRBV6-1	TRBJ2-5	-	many	CASSEIGQLQETQYF	TGTGCCAGCAGTGAAATAGGACAGCTCCAAGAGACCCAGTACTTC
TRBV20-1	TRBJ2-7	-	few	CSARALEGTDSYEQYF	TGCAGTGCTAGAGCCTTGGAGGGGACAGATTCCTACGAGCAGTACTTC
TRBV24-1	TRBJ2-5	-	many	CATPLGVAKETQYF	TGTGCCACCCCCCTAGGGGTGGCGAAAGAGACCCAGTACTTC
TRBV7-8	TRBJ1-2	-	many	CASSRGIYYGYTF	TGTGCCAGCAGCCGTGGGATCTACTATGGCTACACCTTC
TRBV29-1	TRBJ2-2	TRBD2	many	CSFAGGARNTGELFF	TGCTCCTTCGCCGGGGGGGCTCGGAACACCGGGGAGCTGTTTTTT
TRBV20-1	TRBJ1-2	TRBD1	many	CSARDLGQERNYGYTF	TGCAGTGCTAGAGACCTGGGACAGGAGCGGAACTATGGCTACACCTTC
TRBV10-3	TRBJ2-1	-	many	CAISSWETLLATSSLTDEQFF	TGTGCCATCAGTTCGTGGGAAACGCTTTTGGCGACTAGTTCCCTGACGGATGAGCAGTTCTTC
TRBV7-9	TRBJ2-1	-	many	CASSFRTNYNEQFF	TGTGCCAGCAGCTTCAGGACAAATTACAATGAGCAGTTCTTC
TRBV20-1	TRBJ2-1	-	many	CSVVPLPGEQFF	TGCAGTGTAGTGCCCCTCCCCGGTGAGCAGTTCTTC
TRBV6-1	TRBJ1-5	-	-	CASSEAWGNQPQHF	TGTGCCAGCAGTGAAGCATGGGGAAATCAGCCCCAGCATTTT
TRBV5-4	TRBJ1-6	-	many	CASSLGLPGPANSPLHF	TGTGCCAGCAGCTTGGGTTTACCGGGACCGGCGAATTCACCCCTCCACTTT
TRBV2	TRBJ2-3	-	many	CASSDRDGERTDTQYF	TGTGCCAGCAGTGACCGTGACGGGGAGCGCACAGATACGCAGTATTTT
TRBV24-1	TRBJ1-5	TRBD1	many	CATSDSTGGSNQPQHF	TGTGCCACCAGTGATTCGACAGGGGGAAGCAATCAGCCCCAGCATTTT
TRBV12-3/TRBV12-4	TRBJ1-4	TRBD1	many	CASSQGGNEKLFF	TGTGCCAGCAGTCAGGGGGGTAATGAAAAACTGTTTTTT
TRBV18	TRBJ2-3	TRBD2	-	CASSPLWTSGRTTDTQYF	TGTGCCAGCTCACCACTCTGGACTAGCGGGAGGACCACAGATACGCAGTATTTT
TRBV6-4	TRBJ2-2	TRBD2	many	CASSPAGSGSNTGELFF	TGTGCCAGCAGTCCGGCCGGGAGCGGGAGCAACACCGGGGAGCTGTTTTTT
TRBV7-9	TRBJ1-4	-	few	CASSPYERGAEKLFF	TGTGCCAGCAGCCCCTACGAACGTGGAGCTGAAAAACTGTTTTTT
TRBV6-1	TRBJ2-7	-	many	CASSMMVGYEQYF	TGTGCCAGCAGTATGATGGTAGGCTACGAGCAGTACTTC
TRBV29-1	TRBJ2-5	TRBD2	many	CSVQPLAGGAKETQYF	TGCAGCGTTCAGCCTCTAGCGGGAGGGGCCAAAGAGACCCAGTACTTC
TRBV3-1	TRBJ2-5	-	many	CASSQDLREKYQETQYF	TGTGCCAGCAGCCAAGATTTGAGGGAGAAGTACCAAGAGACCCAGTACTTC
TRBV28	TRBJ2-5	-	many	CASSLSEGLETQYF	TGTGCCAGCAGTTTATCGGAGGGGTTGGAGACCCAGTACTTC
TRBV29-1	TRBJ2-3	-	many	CSVERSRELDTQYF	TGCAGCGTTGAACGGAGTCGTGAGTTAGATACGCAGTATTTT
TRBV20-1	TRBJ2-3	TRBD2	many	CSASALAGSGVVQYF	TGCAGTGCTAGTGCCCTAGCGGGGAGCGGGGTAGTGCAGTATTTT
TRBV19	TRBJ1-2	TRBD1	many	CASKGALGTYPEGYTF	TGTGCCAGTAAGGGGGCATTGGGAACCTATCCGGAGGGCTACACCTTC
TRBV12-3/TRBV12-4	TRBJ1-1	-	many	CASSFGGGIAFF	TGTGCCAGCAGTTTTGGAGGAGGGATAGCTTTCTTT
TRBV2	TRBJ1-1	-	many	CASSGGQEAFF	TGTGCCAGCTCCGGCGGGCAGGAGGCTTTCTTT
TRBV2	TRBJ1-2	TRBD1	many	CVSSEDGQGRYGYTF	TGTGTCAGCAGTGAGGATGGACAGGGTAGATATGGCTACACCTTC
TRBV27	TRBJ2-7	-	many	CASSFMGHEQYF	TGTGCCAGCAGTTTTATGGGCCACGAGCAGTACTTC
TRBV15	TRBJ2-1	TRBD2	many	CATSRDLGAGLGEQFF	TGTGCCACCAGCAGAGATCTAGGAGCGGGACTCGGTGAGCAGTTCTTC
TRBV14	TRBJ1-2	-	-	CASSQVPEGGNYGYTF	TGTGCCAGCAGCCAAGTTCCGGAGGGGGGTAACTATGGCTACACCTTC
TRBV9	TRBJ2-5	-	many	CASSVGGSGAQETQYF	TGTGCCAGCAGCGTAGGAGGGTCGGGGGCCCAAGAGACCCAGTACTTC
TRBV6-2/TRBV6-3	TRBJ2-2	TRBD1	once	CASQPSGTGFTGELFF	TGTGCCAGCCAACCTTCCGGGACAGGGTTCACCGGGGAGCTGTTTTTT
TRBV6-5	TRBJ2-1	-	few	CASSYSTANEQFF	TGTGCCAGCAGTTACTCGACAGCGAATGAGCAGTTCTTC
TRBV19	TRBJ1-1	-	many	CASSIPSSSVNTEAFF	TGTGCCAGTAGTATCCCTTCATCCTCGGTGAACACTGAAGCTTTCTTT